A selection of T cell receptor beta chains follows, all from one sample in a study of T cells in Graves' hyperthyroidism and ophthalmopathy. TCRdb re-analysed the multiplex PCR reads in MiXCR, keeping a single row per CDR3 protein. Here the sample spans roughly 380,000 distinct CDR3 sequences, about 18% being singletons. The specimen was blood. The receptors derive from a woman between 18 and 29 years old with Graves' hyperthyroidism. CDR3s include the opening cysteine and the closing phenylalanine or tryptophan. The order of the fields is D gene, V gene, J gene, clone size, CDR3 DNA, CDR3 protein. The D gene is left open where the match is weak. The size entry is marked missing in some rows and otherwise reads once, few, many or a size class.

>.|TRBV4-2|TRBJ2-5|many
TGTGCCAGCAGCCAAGGATCGACAGGCTTAAGGGGAGAGACCCAGTACTTC
CASSQGSTGLRGETQYF
>.|TRBV6-5|TRBJ2-3|many
TGTGCCAGCAGTTATTCGGCGACCAGCGCAGATACGCAGTATTTT
CASSYSATSADTQYF
>.|TRBV25-1|TRBJ2-5|many
TGTGCCAGCAGGTTCGGCAGCCAAGAGACCCAGTACTTC
CASRFGSQETQYF
>TRBD1|TRBV7-2|TRBJ2-7|many
TGTGCCAGCAGCTTAGCACCCCCGGACAGGGGCTACGAGCAGTACTTC
CASSLAPPDRGYEQYF
>TRBD1|TRBV7-8|TRBJ1-2|many
TGTGCCAGCAGCCTCCGGGACAGGGATGGCTACACCTTC
CASSLRDRDGYTF
>.|TRBV29-1|TRBJ1-1|.
TGCAGCGTGACTGCGACGAGGGCCAACACTGAAGCTTTCTTT
CSVTATRANTEAFF
>.|TRBV29-1|TRBJ2-5|many
TGCAGCGTTGACCGCATCGAAGAGACCCAGTACTTC
CSVDRIEETQYF
>.|TRBV20-1|TRBJ1-3|many
TGCAGTGCTAGAGTCCCTGCTGGAAACACCATATATTTT
CSARVPAGNTIYF
>.|TRBV2|TRBJ2-4|few
TGTGCCAGCAGTGGGCCCCCCAAAAACATTCAGTACTTC
CASSGPPKNIQYF
>TRBD1|TRBV6-1|TRBJ1-2|.
TGTGCCAGCAGTGAAGCGGTCAGGGGGAACGGCTACACCTTC
CASSEAVRGNGYTF
>.|TRBV7-3|TRBJ1-1|many
TGTGCCAGCAGCTTATTGGCAGGGGATACTGAAGCTTTCTTT
CASSLLAGDTEAFF
>TRBD1|TRBV27|TRBJ2-7|many
TGTGCCAGCAGCCGAAGTCCGGTCGGACAGGGGGCCATCGAGCAGTACTTC
CASSRSPVGQGAIEQYF
>.|TRBV12-3/TRBV12-4|TRBJ2-2|.
TGTGCCAGCAGTTTTCGGCAGGGTGACACCGGGGAGCTGTTTTTT
CASSFRQGDTGELFF
>TRBD1|TRBV30|TRBJ1-2|.
TGTGCCTTGTTCCGGGACAGGGTTAGAAGAAACTATGGCTACACCTTC
CALFRDRVRRNYGYTF
>.|TRBV28|TRBJ1-2|many
TGTGCCAGCAGACCCTCGGGGATACAGGCTGGCTACACCTTC
CASRPSGIQAGYTF
>TRBD1|TRBV10-1|TRBJ2-2|many
TGCGCCAGCAGCCGAGGGGGCCGCGGGGAGCTGTTTTTT
CASSRGGRGELFF
>.|TRBV6-1|TRBJ2-7|medium-sized
TGTGCCAGCAGTGAAATGGACGGGAGCTCCTACGAGCAGTACTTC
CASSEMDGSSYEQYF
>.|TRBV5-1|TRBJ2-7|many
TGCGCCAGCAGCCCTGGACATTCAGTCTACGAGCAGTACTTC
CASSPGHSVYEQYF
>.|TRBV29-1|TRBJ1-1|.
TGCAGCGTTGAAGAGGGTCTGGACACTGAAGCTTTCTTT
CSVEEGLDTEAFF
>TRBD2|TRBV9|TRBJ2-5|many
TGTGCCAGCAGCCCCACCCCTAGCGGGGATGAGACCCAGTACTTC
CASSPTPSGDETQYF
>.|TRBV12-3/TRBV12-4|TRBJ2-5|many
TGTGCCAGCAGTTTCCTACCTGCCGGGGAGACCCAGTACTTC
CASSFLPAGETQYF
>.|TRBV6-5|TRBJ1-2|many
TGTGCCAGCAGTTACGGCGCGGGCAATGGCTACACCTTC
CASSYGAGNGYTF
>.|TRBV2|TRBJ2-2|many
TGTGCCAGCAGTGTGCAGGGGTCAAATTACGCGAACACCGGGGAGCTGTTTTTT
CASSVQGSNYANTGELFF
>.|TRBV28|TRBJ2-7|many
TGTGCCAGCAGTTTAAGAGGTTTTTTAATTACCTACGAGCAGTACTTC
CASSLRGFLITYEQYF
>.|TRBV20-1|TRBJ1-1|many
TGCAGTGCCCGCCCCAGGGGAATTGAAGCTTTCTTT
CSARPRGIEAFF
>.|TRBV30|TRBJ2-2|many
TGTGCCTGGACTCCGGAATGGAGCGGGGAGCTGTTTTTT
CAWTPEWSGELFF
>.|TRBV7-9|TRBJ1-2|many
TGTGCCAGCAGCTTGGGTGGCGGTCTTTGGGGCTTC
CASSLGGGLWGF
>.|TRBV5-1|TRBJ1-1|.
TGCGCCAGCAGCTTGGACAGTAGGCGCACTGAAGCTTTCTTT
CASSLDSRRTEAFF
>TRBD1|TRBV30|TRBJ1-2|few
TGTGCCTGGAGGGATATTGTTTGGGACAGGCCTCGGCGTGGCTACACCTTC
CAWRDIVWDRPRRGYTF
>.|TRBV7-9|TRBJ1-2|many
TGTGCCAGCAGCCCGACGTCCAAGGACTATGGCTACACCTTC
CASSPTSKDYGYTF
>.|TRBV6-5|TRBJ1-5|many
TGTGCCAGCAGTAACCTAGGTCCAAGCAAACAGCCCCAGCATTTT
CASSNLGPSKQPQHF
>.|TRBV30|TRBJ1-1|many
TGTGCCTGGAGTCCCATGAACACTGAAGCTTTCTTT
CAWSPMNTEAFF
>.|TRBV30|TRBJ1-6|many
TGTGCCTGGAGTGCCGGGACCCTGGGTGTGAATTCACCCCTCCACTTT
CAWSAGTLGVNSPLHF
>TRBD1|TRBV6-1|TRBJ2-7|many
TGTGCCAGCAGTGAAGATGGGACAGCCTCCTACGAGCAGTACTTC
CASSEDGTASYEQYF
>.|TRBV3-1|TRBJ1-5|many
TGTGCCAGCAGCCAAGACCAGAATCAGCCCCAGCATTTT
CASSQDQNQPQHF
>TRBD1|TRBV11-1|TRBJ1-1|many
TGTGCCAGCAGCTTTTCGGCAGGGGGCGCGAACACTGAAGCTTTCTTT
CASSFSAGGANTEAFF
>.|TRBV2|TRBJ1-2|.
TGTGCCAGCAGTGAACGCGGCCGGGGAAGAGGCTACACCTTC
CASSERGRGRGYTF
>.|TRBV28|TRBJ1-5|many
TGTGCCAGCAACCGGTATAGCAATCAGCCCCAGCATTTT
CASNRYSNQPQHF
>.|TRBV20-1|TRBJ1-2|many
TGCAGTGCTAGAGGGACCCTTAACTATGGCTACACCTTC
CSARGTLNYGYTF
>TRBD2|TRBV11-2|TRBJ2-7|.
TGTGCCAGCAGCTTAGTACTAGCGGAGTCCTACGAGCAGTACTTC
CASSLVLAESYEQYF
>TRBD1|TRBV4-1|TRBJ1-2|few
TGCGCCAGCAGCCACCCCCGGACAGGGGGCTATGGCTACACCTTC
CASSHPRTGGYGYTF
>TRBD1|TRBV6-4|TRBJ1-1|many
TGTGCCAGCAGTGACCCACATTCGACTGACAGGGCCACTGAAGCTTTCTTT
CASSDPHSTDRATEAFF